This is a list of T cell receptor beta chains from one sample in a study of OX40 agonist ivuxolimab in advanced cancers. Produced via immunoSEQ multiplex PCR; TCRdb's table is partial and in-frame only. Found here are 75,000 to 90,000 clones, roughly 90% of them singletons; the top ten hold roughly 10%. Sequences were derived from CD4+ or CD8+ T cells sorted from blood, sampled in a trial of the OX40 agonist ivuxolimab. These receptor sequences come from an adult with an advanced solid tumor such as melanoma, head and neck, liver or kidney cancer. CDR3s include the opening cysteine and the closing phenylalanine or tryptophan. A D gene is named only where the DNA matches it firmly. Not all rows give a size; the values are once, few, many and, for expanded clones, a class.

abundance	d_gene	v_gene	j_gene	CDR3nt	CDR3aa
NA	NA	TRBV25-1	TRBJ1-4	TGTGCCAGCAGTGAATACGGCTTGTTCTCTGGGGGTAATGAAAAACTGTTTTTT	CASSEYGLFSGGNEKLFF
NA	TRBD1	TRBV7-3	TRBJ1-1	TGTGCCAGCAGCACCCGAGGGGGCTTCATGAACACTGAAGCTTTCTTT	CASSTRGGFMNTEAFF
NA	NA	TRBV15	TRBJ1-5	TGTGCCACCAGCAGAGGGATGAATAGCAATCAGCCCCAGCATTTT	CATSRGMNSNQPQHF
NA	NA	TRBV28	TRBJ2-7	TGTGCCAGCAGCGGGGGACAAGGGCACGTATTTAGCGAGCAGTACTTC	CASSGGQGHVFSEQYF
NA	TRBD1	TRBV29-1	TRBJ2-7	TGCAGCGTTCGCCGGGACAGGGTAACCTACGAGCAGTACTTC	CSVRRDRVTYEQYF
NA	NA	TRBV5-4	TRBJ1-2	TGTGCCAGCAGCTCCCGGGGAAGGTACTATGGCTACACCTTC	CASSSRGRYYGYTF
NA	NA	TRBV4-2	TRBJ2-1	TGTGCCAGCAGCCATCGAGACTACAATGAGCAGTTCTTC	CASSHRDYNEQFF
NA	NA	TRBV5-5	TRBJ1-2	TGTGCCAGCAGCTCCGGGGATAGGATCTATGGCTACACCTTC	CASSSGDRIYGYTF
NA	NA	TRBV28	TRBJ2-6	TGTGCCAGCAGTTCCCTGGCAGCAGGGGCCAACGTCCTGACTTTC	CASSSLAAGANVLTF
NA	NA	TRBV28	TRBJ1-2	TGTGCCAGCAGTCCCGGCGGGACAAGCTTCCCTGGCTACACCTTC	CASSPGGTSFPGYTF
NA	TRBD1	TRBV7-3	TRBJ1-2	TGTGCCAGCAGCTTAAGAGGTGGGACAGACTATGGCTACACCTTC	CASSLRGGTDYGYTF
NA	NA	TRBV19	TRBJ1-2	TGTGCCAGTAGTACACCGGGAGGTCAACATGGCTACACCTTC	CASSTPGGQHGYTF
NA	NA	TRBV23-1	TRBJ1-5	TGCGCCAGCAGTCAATCAACGGAGACAGAATCCTATAGCAATCAGCCCCAGCATTTT	CASSQSTETESYSNQPQHF
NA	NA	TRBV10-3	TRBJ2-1	TGTGCCATCAAATCGCAGAAGCGGGACACGAATGAGCAGTTCTTC	CAIKSQKRDTNEQFF
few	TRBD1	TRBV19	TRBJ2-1	TGTGCCACTACGAAAAACCCGGACAGGGGGGTCAATGAGCAGTTCTTC	CATTKNPDRGVNEQFF
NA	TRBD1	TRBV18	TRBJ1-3	TGTGCCAGCTCACCCGCCTCAGGGGGCTCTGGAAACACCATATATTTT	CASSPASGGSGNTIYF
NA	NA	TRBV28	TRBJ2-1	TGTGCCAGCAGCATTGGGGACGGCTACAATGAGCAGTTCTTC	CASSIGDGYNEQFF
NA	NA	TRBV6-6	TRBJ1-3	TGTGCCAGCACCTCGGACATGTTCTCTGGAAACACCATATATTTT	CASTSDMFSGNTIYF
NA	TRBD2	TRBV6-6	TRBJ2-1	TGTGCCAGCAGTCCGGGACTAGGGGGCTCCTACAATGAGCAGTTCTTC	CASSPGLGGSYNEQFF
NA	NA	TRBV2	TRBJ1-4	TGTGCCAGCAGTGGATGGGGAGCGGGGACCCATGAAAAACTGTTTTTT	CASSGWGAGTHEKLFF
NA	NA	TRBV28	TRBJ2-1	TGTGCCAGCAGTTTTCTACAGGGATCCGTTGAGCAGTTCTTC	CASSFLQGSVEQFF